This TCR beta chain was captured by sequencing in a study of T-cell reconstitution after alpha-beta-depleted transplantation in children. The library targeted TCRbeta and was prepared with unique molecular identifiers. TCRdb analysed the PCR reads with MiXCR anew, one entry per CDR3 protein. Of approximately 510,000 distinct CDR3 sequences listed, approximately 20% were seen once; the top ten hold roughly 3.3%. V was clipped by 6 bases and J by 5 bases, with 11 bases between them. The CDR3 runs to 13 residues. The V gene's germline CDR1 is MRHNA and CDR2 SNTAGT. The specimen was PBMCs from the stem cell graft donor, collected from the stem cell graft. The chain recombines TRBV6-4 with TRBJ2-1; no definite D call. This receptor was identified in a human donor who donated a stem cell graft to a child with acute lymphoblastic leukemia. CDR3 sequence: CASSATWNNEQFF. CDR3 DNA: TGTGCCAGCAGCGCAACTTGGAACAATGAGCAGTTCTTC.